The present T cell receptor (beta chain) was sequenced within a study of human T cells and chemical hapten exposure. On the study more broadly: Small pooled library volume differences chiefly drove per-sample TCR yield variation.

Study results and limitations: No shift was seen in TCRs above 1 in 1000 frequency with DPC sensitization.

The library attached unique molecular identifiers to individual cDNA molecules. In the original processing: Samples held a median of around 100,000 TCRs, range roughly 20,000–750,000. TCRdb fed the reads into MiXCR, producing one record per CDR3 protein. These V and J calls originate from TCRdb's pipeline instead of the authors' own analysis. The sample contains about 120,000 distinct CDR3 sequences, about 8.9% of which appear only once. This clonotype appeared a few times. Its antigen is still unknown. The length of the CDR3 is 14 residues. Trimming cost V 3 bases and J 8 bases; bases outside gene matches: 3. Germline V lookup: CDR1 SEHNR, CDR2 FQNEAQ (reference sequence). Extraction of total RNA was performed on unfractionated whole blood.

The gene calls are TRBV7-9 and TRBJ2-1; 11 nucleotides line up with TRBD2. This TCR was recovered from a human donor in good health. Some clones in this sample may be carry-over from other donors' samples. Sequencing input: whole blood. The CDR3 nucleotides read TGTGCCAGCAGCTTGGGGACTAGCGGCGATGAGCAGTTCTTC. Amino acid sequence: CASSLGTSGDEQFF. The whole variable domain, remainder taken from reference TRBV7-9 and TRBJ2-1, is DTGVSQNPRHKITKRGQNVTFRCDPISEHNRLYWYRQTLGQGPEFLTYFQNEAQLEKSRLLSDRFSAERPKGSFSTLEIQRTEQGDSAMYLCASSLGTSGDEQFFGPGTRLTVL.